The present T cell receptor beta chain was sequenced within a study of cytomegalovirus exposure and HLA in healthy donors. On the study more broadly: As released early, the data held 75 million to 90 million unique TCRs from HLA-typed donors.

60 Vbeta and 13 Jbeta primers were used in PCR. Sequenced by immunoSEQ multiplex PCR; TCRdb stores in-frame clones only, minus some. The data contain 150,000 or so clones, around 80% of them singletons. The CDR3 is 14 amino acids. Germline CDR1 is SGHTA and CDR2 is FQGNSA. Trimming shortened V by 5 bases and J by 4 bases, and 14 bases separated the two germline ends. For this clone: Its specificity is not known.

Findings and caveats of the study: For presence/absence analyses, sequencing depth was assumed to be roughly uniform across donors. Versus the approximately 700-donor mean, an Asian-associated ancestry cluster reportedly showed fewer N-insertions in a later analysis. Cytomegalovirus status was reportedly diagnosed by the classifier with high specificity and sensitivity.

The sequence was obtained from a woman aged 40 to 50 in good health and CMV-seronegative. V gene TRBV7-2 combines with J gene TRBJ2-5, with TRBD2 as a possible D gene (6 bases). The sample comprised PBMCs. CDR3 sequence (DNA): TGTGCCAGCAGCGCAGCGGGCGTTCGAGAGACCCAGTACTTC. Translation: CASSAAGVRETQYF.